This T cell receptor (beta chain) stems from a study of blood T cell repertoires in COVID-19. TCRdb's table, derived via immunoSEQ multiplex PCR, lists solely in-frame clones and lacks some. Altogether 81,000 or so clones are present, approximately 90% being singletons, with the ten largest covering roughly 12%. CDR1 MGHRA and CDR2 YSYEKL come from the germline V gene. CDR3 length: 13 amino acids. Trimming shortened V by 2 bases and J by 14 bases, and 18 bases separated the two germline ends. This clone was recorded a few times. The source of this sequence is a man between 65 and 85 years old with active or convalescent COVID-19. The sequenced material came from peripheral blood. This chain links TRBV4-1 with TRBJ1-2; a weak D match, TRBD1 (5 bases). CDR3 protein: CASSQRPVQGHTF. CDR3 DNA: TGCGCCAGCAGCCAAAGACCCGTCCAGGGTCATACCTTC.